This T cell receptor (beta chain) originates from a study of T cell responses to AZD1222 COVID-19 vaccine. Profiling relied on immunoSEQ multiplex PCR, and the TCRdb table lists in-frame clones only, not all of them. Here the sample spans about 120,000 clones, roughly 90% being singletons. There are 11 residues in the CDR3. Germline lookup yields CDR1 SQVTM and CDR2 ANQGSEA. The V and J ends lost 6 bases and 5 bases respectively, with 10 bases between them. Study results and limitations: At 160-218 and 743-854, vaccine-associated CD4 TCRs were dominant, and they spanned spike.

This clone was counted once. Its antigen remains unknown. The sequencing here drew on peripheral blood, taken on day 0 of AZD1222 vaccination. This clonotype was sampled from an adult in good health. J is TRBJ1-2 and V is TRBV29-1; a weak D match, TRBD1 (5 bases). For the CDR3, the DNA is TGCAGCGTCCTTTGGGGGTATGGCTACACCTTC. Its translation: CSVLWGYGYTF.